These T cell receptor beta chains were read from a single sample in a study of OX40 agonist ivuxolimab in advanced cancers. The data were produced by immunoSEQ multiplex PCR, yet TCRdb's version contains in-frame clones alone and is incomplete. The repertoire holds about 36,000 clones, with 65% to 85% as singletons. The sequencing used CD4+ or CD8+ T cells sorted from blood, collected in a trial of the OX40 agonist ivuxolimab. These receptors originate from an adult with an advanced solid tumor such as melanoma, head and neck, liver or kidney cancer. CDR3s include the opening cysteine and the closing phenylalanine or tryptophan. Each record gives: D gene, clone size, J gene, V gene, CDR3 DNA, CDR3 protein. The D gene is left open where the match is weak. Expanded clones are given a class, and other clones once, few, many or no size at all.

D gene: TRBD2
clone size: NA
J gene: TRBJ2-5
V gene: TRBV7-9
CDR3 DNA: TGTGCCAGCAGCCGACGGACTAGTAGATTGGAGACCCAGTACTTC
CDR3 protein: CASSRRTSRLETQYF

D gene: NA
clone size: NA
J gene: TRBJ2-2
V gene: TRBV29-1
CDR3 DNA: TGCAGCGTAGGACCGGGACAAACAAACACCGGGGAGCTGTTTTTT
CDR3 protein: CSVGPGQTNTGELFF

D gene: NA
clone size: NA
J gene: TRBJ1-1
V gene: TRBV10-2
CDR3 DNA: TGCGCCAGCAGTGAGAATGGGGGTGAAGCTTTCTTT
CDR3 protein: CASSENGGEAFF

D gene: TRBD1
clone size: NA
J gene: TRBJ2-7
V gene: TRBV9
CDR3 DNA: TGTGCCAGCAGCGTAGCCAGGGGGTGGACCTATGAGCAGTACTTC
CDR3 protein: CASSVARGWTYEQYF

D gene: NA
clone size: NA
J gene: TRBJ2-1
V gene: TRBV7-7
CDR3 DNA: TGTGCCAGCAGCCGTAACCCCTACAATGAGCAGTTCTTC
CDR3 protein: CASSRNPYNEQFF

D gene: TRBD1
clone size: NA
J gene: TRBJ1-2
V gene: TRBV15
CDR3 DNA: TGTGCCACCAGCAGAGATCCGACAGGGGATGGCTACACCTTC
CDR3 protein: CATSRDPTGDGYTF

D gene: TRBD1
clone size: NA
J gene: TRBJ1-2
V gene: TRBV7-3
CDR3 DNA: TGTGCCAGCAGCTTAGACAGGGGGAGGTTTTCCTATGGCTACACCTTC
CDR3 protein: CASSLDRGRFSYGYTF

D gene: NA
clone size: NA
J gene: TRBJ2-3
V gene: TRBV10-3
CDR3 DNA: TGTGCCATCAGTGAGGGTGCAGGACAAAGCACAGATACGCAGTATTTT
CDR3 protein: CAISEGAGQSTDTQYF

D gene: TRBD1
clone size: NA
J gene: TRBJ1-1
V gene: TRBV30
CDR3 DNA: TGTGCCTGGAGTGTGGGACAGGGGGTTGGTGAAGCTTTCTTT
CDR3 protein: CAWSVGQGVGEAFF

D gene: TRBD2
clone size: few
J gene: TRBJ2-7
V gene: TRBV18
CDR3 DNA: TGTGCCAGCTCCCAAGGAGCGGGGGCCTCCTACGAGCAGTACTTC
CDR3 protein: CASSQGAGASYEQYF

D gene: TRBD1
clone size: NA
J gene: TRBJ1-6
V gene: TRBV6-5
CDR3 DNA: TGTGCCAGCAGCCCCCTGGAGGGGGCGATTTCACCCCTCCACTTT
CDR3 protein: CASSPLEGAISPLHF

D gene: NA
clone size: NA
J gene: TRBJ2-2
V gene: TRBV5-1
CDR3 DNA: TGCGCCAGCAGCCTGACCCCTGACAGAACCGGGGAGCTGTTTTTT
CDR3 protein: CASSLTPDRTGELFF

D gene: NA
clone size: few
J gene: TRBJ1-3
V gene: TRBV30
CDR3 DNA: TGTGCCTGGAGAATGACAGTCCCCTCTGGAAACACCATATATTTT
CDR3 protein: CAWRMTVPSGNTIYF

D gene: NA
clone size: NA
J gene: TRBJ1-1
V gene: TRBV29-1
CDR3 DNA: TGCAGCGTTGAGGTAGGGGGGAACACTGAAGCTTTCTTT
CDR3 protein: CSVEVGGNTEAFF

D gene: NA
clone size: once
J gene: TRBJ2-2
V gene: TRBV28
CDR3 DNA: TGTGCCAGCAGTTTCAGGGGGGAGCTGTTTTTT
CDR3 protein: CASSFRGELFF

D gene: NA
clone size: few
J gene: TRBJ2-7
V gene: TRBV2
CDR3 DNA: TGTGCCAGCGCGGTCTACGAGCAGTACTTC
CDR3 protein: CASAVYEQYF

D gene: NA
clone size: NA
J gene: TRBJ2-7
V gene: TRBV19
CDR3 DNA: TGTGCCAGTAGTATAGGGCTTTCCTACGAGCAGTACTTC
CDR3 protein: CASSIGLSYEQYF

D gene: NA
clone size: few
J gene: TRBJ1-1
V gene: TRBV5-6
CDR3 DNA: TGTGCCAGCAGTCTAGGCGTAGGGGACACTGAAGCTTTCTTT
CDR3 protein: CASSLGVGDTEAFF

D gene: NA
clone size: NA
J gene: TRBJ1-2
V gene: TRBV9
CDR3 DNA: TGTGCCAGCAGCGTAAGCTCCCATGGCTACACCTTC
CDR3 protein: CASSVSSHGYTF

D gene: NA
clone size: NA
J gene: TRBJ2-2
V gene: TRBV7-9
CDR3 DNA: TGTGCCAGCAGCTTAAGGGGGTACACCGGGGAGCTGTTTTTT
CDR3 protein: CASSLRGYTGELFF

D gene: NA
clone size: NA
J gene: TRBJ1-5
V gene: TRBV4-1
CDR3 DNA: TGCGCCAGCAGCCTAGGACAGAGTAATCAGCCCCAGCATTTT
CDR3 protein: CASSLGQSNQPQHF

D gene: NA
clone size: NA
J gene: TRBJ1-1
V gene: TRBV25-1
CDR3 DNA: TGTGCCAGCAGTGACGAAAGGGGACACTCGGGGACTGAAGCTTTCTTT
CDR3 protein: CASSDERGHSGTEAFF

D gene: NA
clone size: NA
J gene: TRBJ1-3
V gene: TRBV4-1
CDR3 DNA: TGCGCCAGCAGCCAAGAAGGGAGGATCGGGAACACCATATATTTT
CDR3 protein: CASSQEGRIGNTIYF

D gene: TRBD1
clone size: few
J gene: TRBJ1-1
V gene: TRBV4-2
CDR3 DNA: TGTGCCAGCAGCCAATTGACAGGGGTGAACACTGAAGCTTTCTTT
CDR3 protein: CASSQLTGVNTEAFF

D gene: NA
clone size: once
J gene: TRBJ2-7
V gene: TRBV28
CDR3 DNA: TGTGCCAGCAGTTTCCCGGGGCGGGGCGAGCAGTACTTC
CDR3 protein: CASSFPGRGEQYF

D gene: TRBD1
clone size: once
J gene: TRBJ1-2
V gene: TRBV9
CDR3 DNA: TGTGCCACTAATTCGAATGAAGGGGACAGCGGAATCTATGGCTACACCTTC
CDR3 protein: CATNSNEGDSGIYGYTF

D gene: NA
clone size: NA
J gene: TRBJ2-7
V gene: TRBV5-1
CDR3 DNA: TGCGCCAGCAGCTTGGCCGGGGGATCCTACGAGCAGTACTTC
CDR3 protein: CASSLAGGSYEQYF

D gene: TRBD2
clone size: NA
J gene: TRBJ2-1
V gene: TRBV27
CDR3 DNA: TGTGCCAGCAGTTTTAATAGCCTAGCGGGTCTGAATGAGCAGTTCTTC
CDR3 protein: CASSFNSLAGLNEQFF

D gene: NA
clone size: NA
J gene: TRBJ1-6
V gene: TRBV18
CDR3 DNA: TGTGCCAGCTCACCAGAGGCAGTTAATTCACCCCTCCACTTT
CDR3 protein: CASSPEAVNSPLHF

D gene: NA
clone size: few
J gene: TRBJ1-1
V gene: TRBV7-9
CDR3 DNA: TGTGCCAGCAGCTCCGTAAACACTGAAGCTTTCTTT
CDR3 protein: CASSSVNTEAFF

D gene: TRBD1
clone size: NA
J gene: TRBJ1-5
V gene: TRBV11-2
CDR3 DNA: TGTGCCAGCAGCTCGGACAGGGGACAGCCCCAGCATTTT
CDR3 protein: CASSSDRGQPQHF

D gene: NA
clone size: once
J gene: TRBJ2-7
V gene: TRBV2
CDR3 DNA: TGTGCCAGCAGTGGGCTGAACAGGGTTGGCGAGCAGTACTTC
CDR3 protein: CASSGLNRVGEQYF

D gene: NA
clone size: NA
J gene: TRBJ2-2
V gene: TRBV7-7
CDR3 DNA: TGTGCCAGCAGCTTTGGGGGCGCAATCGGGGAGCTGTTTTTT
CDR3 protein: CASSFGGAIGELFF

D gene: TRBD2
clone size: NA
J gene: TRBJ2-5
V gene: TRBV23-1
CDR3 DNA: TGCGCCAGCAGTCAATCAGTACTAGCGGGGGACGAGCGGGAAGAGACCCAGTACTTC
CDR3 protein: CASSQSVLAGDEREETQYF

D gene: NA
clone size: NA
J gene: TRBJ2-7
V gene: TRBV7-2
CDR3 DNA: TGTGCCAGCAGCTTAGGAAATACTTACGAGCAGTACTTC
CDR3 protein: CASSLGNTYEQYF

D gene: TRBD1
clone size: NA
J gene: TRBJ1-5
V gene: TRBV6-1
CDR3 DNA: TGTGCCAGCAGTGCTCACCGGGACAGGGGATTTCATCAGCCCCAGCATTTT
CDR3 protein: CASSAHRDRGFHQPQHF

D gene: NA
clone size: NA
J gene: TRBJ2-1
V gene: TRBV14
CDR3 DNA: TGTGCCAGCAGCCACCGGGGGAGCTCCTACAATGAGCAGTTCTTC
CDR3 protein: CASSHRGSSYNEQFF

D gene: TRBD1
clone size: once
J gene: TRBJ1-1
V gene: TRBV5-1
CDR3 DNA: TGCGCCAGCAGCTTTGGACAGGGGCCACTAATGAACACTGAAGCTTTCTTT
CDR3 protein: CASSFGQGPLMNTEAFF

D gene: TRBD2
clone size: NA
J gene: TRBJ2-7
V gene: TRBV5-1
CDR3 DNA: TGCGCCAGCAGCTGGACTAGCGGGGGCCCCGTCTCCTACGAGCAGTACTTC
CDR3 protein: CASSWTSGGPVSYEQYF

D gene: TRBD2
clone size: NA
J gene: TRBJ2-1
V gene: TRBV5-1
CDR3 DNA: TGCGCCAGCAGCTTGGTGGCTAGCGGACCCTACAATGAGCAGTTCTTC
CDR3 protein: CASSLVASGPYNEQFF

D gene: NA
clone size: NA
J gene: TRBJ2-7
V gene: TRBV6-5
CDR3 DNA: TGTGCCAGCAGTTACTCGGGCAGATATTCCTACGAGCAGTACTTC
CDR3 protein: CASSYSGRYSYEQYF

D gene: TRBD1
clone size: NA
J gene: TRBJ1-5
V gene: TRBV29-1
CDR3 DNA: TGCAGCGTTATAGTCCAGGGGGAAAGGAACAATCAGCCCCAGCATTTT
CDR3 protein: CSVIVQGERNNQPQHF

D gene: NA
clone size: NA
J gene: TRBJ2-1
V gene: TRBV5-6
CDR3 DNA: TGTGCCAGCAGCTTAAGGCGGGGGCTGGGGGATGAGCAGTTCTTC
CDR3 protein: CASSLRRGLGDEQFF

D gene: NA
clone size: NA
J gene: TRBJ1-4
V gene: TRBV7-2
CDR3 DNA: TGTGCCAGCAGCTTAGGCCCAGGGTGGGAGTTGACTAATGAAAAACTGTTTTTT
CDR3 protein: CASSLGPGWELTNEKLFF

D gene: TRBD1
clone size: NA
J gene: TRBJ1-3
V gene: TRBV9
CDR3 DNA: TGTGCCAGCAGCGCCAGGACAGGGGGTATAAACACCATATATTTT
CDR3 protein: CASSARTGGINTIYF

D gene: TRBD2
clone size: NA
J gene: TRBJ2-7
V gene: TRBV5-1
CDR3 DNA: TGCGCCAGCACTTTAGCGGGGGGCCTCTACGAGCAGTACTTC
CDR3 protein: CASTLAGGLYEQYF

D gene: TRBD1
clone size: NA
J gene: TRBJ2-4
V gene: TRBV15
CDR3 DNA: TGTGCCACCAGCAGATTCGGGACAGGGCTAAACATTCAGTACTTC
CDR3 protein: CATSRFGTGLNIQYF

D gene: NA
clone size: few
J gene: TRBJ2-1
V gene: TRBV5-1
CDR3 DNA: TGCGCCAGCAGACGGGACCTCTACAATGAGCAGTTCTTC
CDR3 protein: CASRRDLYNEQFF

D gene: NA
clone size: NA
J gene: TRBJ2-2
V gene: TRBV19
CDR3 DNA: TGTGCCAGTAGTATAAGGGCCAGGCCCGGGGAGCTGTTTTTT
CDR3 protein: CASSIRARPGELFF

D gene: NA
clone size: medium-sized
J gene: TRBJ1-3
V gene: TRBV7-6
CDR3 DNA: TGTGCCAGCAGGGGATCTGGAAACACCATATATTTT
CDR3 protein: CASRGSGNTIYF